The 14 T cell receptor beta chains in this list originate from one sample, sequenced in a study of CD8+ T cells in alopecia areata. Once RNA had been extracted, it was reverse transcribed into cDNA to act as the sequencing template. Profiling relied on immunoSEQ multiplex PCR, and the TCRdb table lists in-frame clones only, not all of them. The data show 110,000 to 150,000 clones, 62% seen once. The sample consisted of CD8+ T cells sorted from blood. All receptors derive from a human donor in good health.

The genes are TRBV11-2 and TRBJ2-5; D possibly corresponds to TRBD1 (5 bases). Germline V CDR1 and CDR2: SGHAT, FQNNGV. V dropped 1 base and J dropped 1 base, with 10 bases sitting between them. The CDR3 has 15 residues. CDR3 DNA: TGTGCCAGCAGCTTAGGGGGCGGCATCCAAGAGACCCAGTACTTC. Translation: CASSLGGGIQETQYF.

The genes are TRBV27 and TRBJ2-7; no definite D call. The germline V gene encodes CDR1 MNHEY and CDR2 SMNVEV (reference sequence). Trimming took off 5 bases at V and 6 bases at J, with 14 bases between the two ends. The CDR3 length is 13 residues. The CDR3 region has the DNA TGTGCCAGCAGTAGACACACAGACTTCGAGCAGTACTTC. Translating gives CASSRHTDFEQYF.

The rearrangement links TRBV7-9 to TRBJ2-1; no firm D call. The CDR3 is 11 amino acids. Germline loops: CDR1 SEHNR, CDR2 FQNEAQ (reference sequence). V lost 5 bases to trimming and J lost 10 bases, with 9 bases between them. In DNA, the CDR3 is TGTGCCAGCAGCGCTACGACGGAGCAGTTCTTC. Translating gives CASSATTEQFF.

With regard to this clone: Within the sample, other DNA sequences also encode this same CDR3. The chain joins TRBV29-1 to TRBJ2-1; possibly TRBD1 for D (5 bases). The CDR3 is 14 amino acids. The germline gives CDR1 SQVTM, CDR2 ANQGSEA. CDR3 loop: CTTLREGAYNEQFF. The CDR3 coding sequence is TGCACCACACTAAGGGAAGGGGCCTACAATGAGCAGTTCTTC.

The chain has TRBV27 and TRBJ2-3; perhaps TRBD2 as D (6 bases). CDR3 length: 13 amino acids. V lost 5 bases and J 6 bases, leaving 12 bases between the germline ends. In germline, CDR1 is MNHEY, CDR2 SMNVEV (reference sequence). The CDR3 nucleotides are TGTGCCAGCAGTGAACCGGGAGTGGATACGCAGTATTTT. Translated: CASSEPGVDTQYF.

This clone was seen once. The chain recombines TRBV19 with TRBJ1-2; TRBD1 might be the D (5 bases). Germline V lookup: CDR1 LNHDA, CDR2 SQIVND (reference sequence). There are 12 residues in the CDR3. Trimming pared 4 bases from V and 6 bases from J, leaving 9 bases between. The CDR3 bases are TGTGCCAGTAGTACAGGGCTGGATGGCTACACCTTC. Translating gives CASSTGLDGYTF.

This CDR3 reads CASSEGTGVHEKLFF. The CDR3 DNA reads TGTGCCAGCAGCGAGGGGACAGGGGTACATGAAAAACTGTTTTTT. This sequence joins TRBV9 and TRBJ1-4, with 10 bases that match TRBD1. Trimming took 3 bases from V and 6 from J; bases not matched to a gene: 5. The CDR3 runs to 15 residues. Per the germline V gene, CDR1 is SGDLS and CDR2 is YYNGEE. The variable domain in full, completed from reference TRBV9 and TRBJ1-4, reads DSGVTQTPKHLITATGQRVTLRCSPRSGDLSVYWYQQSLDQGLQFLIQYYNGEERAKGNILERFSAQQFPDLHSELNLSSLELGDSALYFCASSEGTGVHEKLFFGSGTQLSVL.

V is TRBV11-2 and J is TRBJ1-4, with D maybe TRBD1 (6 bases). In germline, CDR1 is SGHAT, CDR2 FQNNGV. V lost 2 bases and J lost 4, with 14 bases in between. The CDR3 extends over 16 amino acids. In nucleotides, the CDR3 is TGTGCCAGCAGCTTAACTCGACAGGAAATTAATGAAAAACTGTTTTTT. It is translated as CASSLTRQEINEKLFF.

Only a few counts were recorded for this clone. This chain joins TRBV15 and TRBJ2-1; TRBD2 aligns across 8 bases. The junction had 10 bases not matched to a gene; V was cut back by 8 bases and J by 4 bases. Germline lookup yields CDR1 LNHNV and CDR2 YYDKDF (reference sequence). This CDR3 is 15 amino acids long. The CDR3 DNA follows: TGTGCCACCCAACCCCTTAGCGGGAAGTACAATGAGCAGTTCTTC. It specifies CATQPLSGKYNEQFF.

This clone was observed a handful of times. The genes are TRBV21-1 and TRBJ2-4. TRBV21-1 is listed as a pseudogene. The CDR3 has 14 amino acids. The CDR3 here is CASKGWLAKNIQYF. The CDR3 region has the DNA TGTGCCAGCAAGGGATGGTTAGCCAAAAACATTCAGTACTTC.

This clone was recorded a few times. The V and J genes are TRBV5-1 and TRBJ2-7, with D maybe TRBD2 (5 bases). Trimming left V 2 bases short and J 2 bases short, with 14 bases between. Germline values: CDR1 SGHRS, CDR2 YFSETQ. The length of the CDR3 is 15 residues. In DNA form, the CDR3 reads TGCGCCAGCAGCTTAACGCCGGCCGGGGCCTACGAGCAGTACTTC. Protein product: CASSLTPAGAYEQYF.

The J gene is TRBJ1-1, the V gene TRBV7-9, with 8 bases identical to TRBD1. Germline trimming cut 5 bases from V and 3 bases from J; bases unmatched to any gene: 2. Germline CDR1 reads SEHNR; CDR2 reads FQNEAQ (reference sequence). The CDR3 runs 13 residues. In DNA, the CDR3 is TGTGCCAGCAGCATGACAGGGGACACTGAAGCTTTCTTT. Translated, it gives CASSMTGDTEAFF.

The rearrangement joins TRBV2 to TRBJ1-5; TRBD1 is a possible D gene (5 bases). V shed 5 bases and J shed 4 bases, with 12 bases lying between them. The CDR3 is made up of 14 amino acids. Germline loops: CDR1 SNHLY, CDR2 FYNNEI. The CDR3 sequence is CASSTVRANQPQHF. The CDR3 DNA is TGTGCCAGCAGTACCGTCAGGGCAAATCAGCCCCAGCATTTT.

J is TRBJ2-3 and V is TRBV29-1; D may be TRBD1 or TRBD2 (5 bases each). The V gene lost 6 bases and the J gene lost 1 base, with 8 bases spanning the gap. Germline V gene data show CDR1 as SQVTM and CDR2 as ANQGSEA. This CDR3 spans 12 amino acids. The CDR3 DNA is TGCAGCGTGGGACCGCGCACAGATACGCAGTATTTT. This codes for CSVGPRTDTQYF.